This T cell receptor beta chain came from a study of T-cell reconstitution after alpha-beta-depleted transplantation in children. At least ten counts were recorded for this clonotype. The antigen is unknown. Trimming removed 3 bases at V and 3 bases at J, with 6 bases between. CDR3 length: 12 residues. Germline V lookup: CDR1 MRHNA, CDR2 SNTAGT. Study-wide results and caveats: The authors attributed T-cell counts and diversity one year after transplant mostly to newly produced T cells. It was surviving recipient T cells and thymic progenitors that gave some patients high TCRbeta diversity at day 60. By about two months after transplant, alpha-beta T cells reportedly arose from several hundred graft clones that had expanded.

TCRbeta library preparation incorporated unique molecular identifiers. TCRdb called the PCR reads again in MiXCR, with one record for every CDR3 protein. The sample includes 100,000 or so distinct CDR3 sequences, 20% to 30% of them seen just once. The receptor comes from a boy aged 2-9 years with acute lymphoblastic leukemia, due to receive a stem cell transplant. Sequences were derived from PBMCs, sampled before TCRalphabeta/CD19-depleted stem cell transplant. The V gene is TRBV6-4, the J gene TRBJ2-7; D possibly corresponds to TRBD1 (5 bases). Written as DNA, the CDR3 is TGTGCCAGCAGTGAGGACAACTACGAGCAGTACTTC. Amino acids: CASSEDNYEQYF.